These 25 T cell receptor beta chains came from one sample sequenced in a study of control samples from healthy donors and cancer patients (dated by TCRdb to the early 2020s). Library creation used the immunoSEQ multiplex PCR assay. TCRdb took over this immuneACCESS table, retaining in-frame rearrangements with V and J assigned. Such tables are incomplete; in checked studies, under half of the missing clones stem from an unresolved V gene, and the remainder is unexplained. A total of about 90,000 clones appear in this sample, roughly nine tenths of them only once. The biggest ten clones account for less than 4.5% of the sample. Material for sequencing was blood. These receptor sequences come from a woman younger than 35 in good health.

The chain recombines TRBV5-3 with TRBJ1-3; 7 bases fit TRBD1. TRBV5-3 is an open reading frame whose function is uncertain. J gave up 4 bases and V 4 bases, and 17 bases lay outside the gene matches. This CDR3 is 18 amino acids long. CDR3 protein: CARSVPGQTPPGGNTIYF. For the CDR3, the DNA is TGTGCCAGAAGCGTTCCGGGACAGACCCCTCCGGGGGGAAACACCATATATTTT.

The chain recombines TRBV5-4 with TRBJ2-7; TRBD1 aligns across 9 bases. Germline V gene lookup returns CDR1 SGHNT and CDR2 YYREEE (reference sequence). The trim removed 4 bases at V and 2 bases at J, leaving 7 bases unmatched. CDR3 size: 15 residues. CDR3: CASSPYRQGAYEQYF. In DNA, the CDR3 is TGTGCCAGCAGCCCCTATCGACAGGGGGCCTACGAGCAGTACTTC.

The chain has TRBV9 and TRBJ1-1; D call uncertain. The CDR3 is made up of 20 amino acids. With 2 bases removed from V and 5 bases from J, the gap between germline ends came to 31 bases. Looked up from germline, CDR1 is SGDLS and CDR2 is YYNGEE. CDR3 region: CASSVPRTFLLYPGSTEAFF. The CDR3 DNA sequence: TGTGCCAGCAGCGTCCCGAGGACGTTTTTGTTGTACCCAGGCAGTACTGAAGCTTTCTTT.

The chain is built from TRBV2 and TRBJ2-7; 7 positions agree with TRBD2. The CDR3 length is 14 residues. J lost 3 bases, V lost 7 bases, and 9 bases had no gene match. From germline, CDR1 is SNHLY and CDR2 FYNNEI. The CDR3 loop reads CASKVREGNYEQYF. The DNA of the CDR3 is TGTGCCAGCAAGGTTAGGGAGGGTAACTACGAGCAGTACTTC. The full variable domain, completed using reference TRBV2 and TRBJ2-7, is EPEVTQTPSHQVTQMGQEVILRCVPISNHLYFYWYRQILGQKVEFLVSFYNNEISEKSEIFDDQFSVERPDGSNFTLKIRSTKLEDSAMYFCASKVREGNYEQYFGPGTRLTVT.

The rearrangement links TRBV21-1 to TRBJ1-2. TRBV21-1 is tagged as a pseudogene. CDR3 length: 14 amino acids. The CDR3, as DNA: TGTGCCAGCAGCCTACTAGTAGAACTGGACGGCTACACCTTC. Translation gives CASSLLVELDGYTF.

The chain links TRBV5-1 to TRBJ2-2, with D perhaps TRBD1 (6 bases). CDR1 and CDR2 from the germline V gene are SGHRS and YFSETQ. The CDR3 extends over 15 amino acids. Between the trimmed V and J ends, which lost 4 bases and 0 bases, there was a span of 10 bases. The CDR3 sequence is CASSPGTTNTGELFF. The CDR3 DNA is TGCGCCAGCAGCCCTGGGACAACGAACACCGGGGAGCTGTTTTTT.

The rearrangement joins TRBV19 to TRBJ1-5; D gene uncertain. Germline CDR1 reads LNHDA; CDR2 reads SQIVND (reference sequence). V lost 4 bases, J lost 9 bases, and 13 bases lay in between. The CDR3 is 13 amino acids. This chain's CDR3 is CASSTGQVVPQHF. DNA for the CDR3: TGTGCCAGTAGTACCGGTCAAGTCGTGCCCCAGCATTTT.

This clone was seen only once. The rearrangement links TRBV5-6 to TRBJ2-1; 7 bases are shared with TRBD1. This CDR3 is 16 amino acids long. In germline, CDR1 is SGHDT, CDR2 YYEEEE. J gave up 4 bases and V 0 bases, and 7 bases lay outside the gene matches. This CDR3 reads CASSLALQGPYNEQFF. In DNA form, the CDR3 reads TGTGCCAGCAGCTTGGCCCTACAGGGGCCATACAATGAGCAGTTCTTC.

This chain connects TRBV18 to TRBJ1-2; D unresolved. The CDR3 extends over 15 amino acids. Trimming cost V 3 bases and J 1 base, with 12 bases left between them. Germline V gene lookup returns CDR1 KGHSH and CDR2 LQKENI. CDR3 nucleotide sequence: TGTGCCAGCTCACCCTCGACAACCCTTAACTATGGCTACACCTTC. Amino acid sequence: CASSPSTTLNYGYTF. Drawing the rest from reference TRBV18 and TRBJ1-2, the complete variable domain is NAGVMQNPRHLVRRRGQEARLRCSPMKGHSHVYWYRQLPEEGLKFMVYLQKENIIDESGMPKERFSAEFPKEGPSILRIQQVVRGDSAAYFCASSPSTTLNYGYTFGSGTRLTVV.

The rearrangement uses TRBV7-6 and TRBJ2-3, with D unresolved. The CDR3 totals 13 residues. With 5 bases removed from V and 4 bases from J, the gap between germline ends came to 10 bases. Germline values: CDR1 SGHVS, CDR2 FNYEAQ. The CDR3 loop reads CASSPPGPDTQYF. The CDR3 nucleotides read TGTGCCAGCAGCCCCCCGGGCCCAGATACGCAGTATTTT.

The chain recombines TRBV5-5 with TRBJ1-1; TRBD1 is a possible D gene (5 bases). The CDR3 has 15 amino acids. Germline CDR1 is SGHKS and CDR2 is YYEKEE (reference sequence). Trimming shortened V by 5 bases and J by 1 base, and 15 bases separated the two germline ends. In DNA form, the CDR3 reads TGTGCCAGCAGGAATTACAGGTTGAGGAACACTGAAGCTTTCTTT. Protein: CASRNYRLRNTEAFF. Looking up the rest from reference TRBV5-5 and TRBJ1-1 gives the full variable domain: DAGVTQSPTHLIKTRGQQVTLRCSPISGHKSVSWYQQVLGQGPQFIFQYYEKEERGRGNFPDRFSARQFPNYSSELNVNALLLGDSALYLCASRNYRLRNTEAFFGQGTRLTVV.

The J gene is TRBJ1-3, the V gene TRBV18; 7 bases line up with TRBD1. The J segment lost 4 bases and the V segment lost 4 bases, leaving 16 bases of the junction unmatched. The CDR3 covers 18 residues. Per the germline V gene, CDR1 is KGHSH and CDR2 is LQKENI. The CDR3 loop reads CASSQTGESRSLGNTIYF. Here the CDR3 DNA reads TGTGCCAGCTCACAAACAGGGGAATCGAGATCTCTCGGAAACACCATATATTTT.

The chain combines TRBV5-5 with TRBJ2-3, with 9 bases identical to TRBD1. The CDR3 is 16 amino acids. The V segment lost 4 bases and the J segment 5 bases; nucleotides outside the gene matches: 11. Per germline, CDR1 SGHKS and CDR2 YYEKEE (reference sequence). The CDR3: CASSPRGGTGQDTQYF. The CDR3 coding sequence is TGTGCCAGCAGCCCTCGAGGGGGGACAGGGCAAGATACGCAGTATTTT.

The J gene is TRBJ1-6, the V gene TRBV19; D gene ambiguous. Germline assignment: CDR1 LNHDA and CDR2 SQIVND (reference sequence). The CDR3 runs 11 residues. Trimming shortened V by 8 bases and J by 7 bases, and 6 bases separated the two germline ends. DNA of the CDR3: TGTGCCAGTGCGTCCAATTCACCCCTCCACTTT. Amino acids: CASASNSPLHF. The full variable domain, with the rest looked up from reference TRBV19 and TRBJ1-6, is DGGITQSPKYLFRKEGQNVTLSCEQNLNHDAMYWYRQDPGQGLRLIYYSQIVNDFQKGDIAEGYSVSREKKESFPLTVTSAQKNPTAFYLCASASNSPLHFGNGTRLTVT.

The chain uses TRBV5-1 and TRBJ2-3, with D possibly TRBD2 on 5 matching bases. Germline V gene data show CDR1 as SGHRS and CDR2 as YFSETQ. The V gene lost 0 bases and the J gene lost 0 bases, with 11 bases spanning the gap. CDR3 length: 16 residues. The CDR3 reads CASSLAGRASTDTQYF. In DNA form, the CDR3 reads TGCGCCAGCAGCTTGGCCGGGCGGGCGAGCACAGATACGCAGTATTTT.

J is TRBJ1-5 and V is TRBV10-3, with 9 positions matching TRBD1. Germline CDR1 reads ENHRY; CDR2 reads SYGVKD. With V trimmed by 5 bases and J by 7 bases, 9 bases remained unmatched. The CDR3 runs to 15 residues. CDR3 sequence reads: CAISSPGQGYQPQHF. The CDR3 DNA reads TGTGCCATCAGTTCCCCGGGACAGGGTTACCAGCCCCAGCATTTT.

The chain is built from TRBV6-5 and TRBJ1-2, with D hard to call. Germline-derived CDR1 and CDR2 are MNHEY and SVGAGI. V gave up 6 bases and J gave up 4 bases, with 15 bases separating them. The CDR3 sequence is 14 residues long. The CDR3 protein is CASSLDIGVYGYTF. The CDR3 DNA reads as TGTGCCAGCAGCCTAGACATTGGGGTCTATGGCTACACCTTC.

The V call is TRBV3-1 (or the pseudogene TRBV3-2), the J call TRBJ2-1; TRBD2 might be the D (5 bases). The CDR3 runs to 15 residues. CDR1 and CDR2 (germline): LGHDT, YNNKEL (reference sequence). V was clipped by 0 bases and J by 8 bases, with 14 bases between them. CDR3 protein: CASSQDPPGMDEQFF. The CDR3 DNA is TGTGCCAGCAGCCAAGACCCCCCGGGGATGGATGAGCAGTTCTTC.

V is TRBV7-8 and J is TRBJ1-2, with D maybe TRBD1 (5 bases). V lost 5 bases and J 0 bases, leaving 22 bases between the germline ends. Germline V CDR1 and CDR2: SGHVS, FQNEAQ. CDR3 length equals 18 residues. The CDR3 loop is CASSLTPAVGTANYGYTF. CDR3 coding DNA: TGTGCCAGCAGCCTTACCCCCGCGGTAGGGACTGCTAACTATGGCTACACCTTC.

This clone has only a few counts. The chain couples TRBV6-5 to TRBJ2-1; 12 bases are shared with TRBD2. J was trimmed by 7 bases and V by 5 bases; bases with no gene match: 6. The CDR3 consists of 15 residues. Germline CDR1 and CDR2: MNHEY and SVGAGI. The CDR3 protein is CASSPLAGGPNEQFF. As DNA, the CDR3 is TGTGCCAGCAGTCCCCTAGCGGGGGGGCCAAATGAGCAGTTCTTC.

The J gene is TRBJ1-5, the V gene TRBV27, with D unclear. This CDR3 has 14 amino acids. Germline assignment: CDR1 MNHEY and CDR2 SMNVEV (reference sequence). Trimming cost V 9 bases and J 3 bases, with 15 bases left between them. Here the CDR3 reads CASSPGRTNQPQHF. The CDR3 nucleotides are TGTGCCAGTAGCCCTGGACGGACCAATCAGCCCCAGCATTTT.

The chain employs TRBV6-5 and TRBJ2-5; TRBD1 agrees at 7 bases. Per the germline V gene, CDR1 is MNHEY and CDR2 is SVGAGI. V lost 6 bases to trimming and J lost 0 bases; unmatched junction nucleotides: 1. This CDR3 has 13 residues. CDR3: CASRQGNQETQYF. The CDR3 coding sequence is TGTGCCAGCAGACAGGGGAACCAAGAGACCCAGTACTTC.

This chain links TRBV6-1 with TRBJ2-3, with D possibly being TRBD1 or TRBD2 (6 bases each). CDR3 length: 15 amino acids. The germline V gene has CDR1 MNHNS and CDR2 SASEGT. V dropped 1 base and J dropped 7 bases, with 15 bases sitting between them. The CDR3 protein is CASSEVGGQGNTQYF. In DNA, the CDR3 is TGTGCCAGCAGTGAAGTTGGAGGGCAGGGGAATACGCAGTATTTT.

The chain couples TRBV5-1 to TRBJ2-5, with D perhaps matching TRBD1 (5 bases). V was trimmed by 4 bases and J by 0 bases, leaving 16 bases between them. This CDR3 is 16 amino acids long. The germline gives CDR1 SGHRS, CDR2 YFSETQ. The CDR3 loop is CASSVAGARYQETQYF. The CDR3 DNA is TGCGCCAGCAGCGTAGCTGGGGCACGGTACCAAGAGACCCAGTACTTC.

The chain links TRBV4-1 to TRBJ1-1; D may be TRBD1 (6 bases). The CDR3 covers 17 residues. Deletions cut 2 bases from V and 1 base from J, with 17 bases between. Germline CDR1 is MGHRA and CDR2 is YSYEKL. The CDR3 DNA is TGCGCCAGCAGCCAAACTACGGCAGGGGAGTCGAACACTGAAGCTTTCTTT. This encodes CASSQTTAGESNTEAFF.